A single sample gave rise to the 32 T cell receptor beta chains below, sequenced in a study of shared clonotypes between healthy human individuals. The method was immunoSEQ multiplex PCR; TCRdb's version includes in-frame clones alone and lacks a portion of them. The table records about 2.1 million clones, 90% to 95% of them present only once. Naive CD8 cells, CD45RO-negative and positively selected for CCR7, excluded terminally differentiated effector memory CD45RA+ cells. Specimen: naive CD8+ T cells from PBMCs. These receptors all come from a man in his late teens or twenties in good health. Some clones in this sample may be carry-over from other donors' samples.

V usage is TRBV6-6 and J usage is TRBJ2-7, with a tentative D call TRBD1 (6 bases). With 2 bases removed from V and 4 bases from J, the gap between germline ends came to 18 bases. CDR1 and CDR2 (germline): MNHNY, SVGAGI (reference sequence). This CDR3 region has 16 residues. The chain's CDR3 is CASSYPQGPAGYEQYF. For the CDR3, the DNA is TGTGCCAGCAGTTACCCACAGGGACCGGCCGGGTACGAGCAGTACTTC.

In DNA form, the CDR3 reads TGTGCCAGCAGCTTAGTTAGCGGGACCTACAATGAGCAGTTCTTC. Protein sequence: CASSLVSGTYNEQFF. The rearrangement links TRBV7-9 to TRBJ2-1, with TRBD2 identical over 8 bases. The CDR3 runs 15 residues. CDR1 and CDR2 from the germline V gene are SEHNR and FQNEAQ (reference sequence). Trimming at V came to 1 base and at J to 2 bases, leaving 1 base not matched to a gene.

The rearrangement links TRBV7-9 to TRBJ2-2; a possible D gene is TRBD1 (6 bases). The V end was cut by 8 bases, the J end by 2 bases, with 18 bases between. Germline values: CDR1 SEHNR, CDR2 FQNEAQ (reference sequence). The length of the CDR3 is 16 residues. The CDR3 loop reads CASSTPGTINTGELFF. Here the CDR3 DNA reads TGTGCCAGCTCAACCCCCGGGACAATAAACACCGGGGAGCTGTTTTTT.

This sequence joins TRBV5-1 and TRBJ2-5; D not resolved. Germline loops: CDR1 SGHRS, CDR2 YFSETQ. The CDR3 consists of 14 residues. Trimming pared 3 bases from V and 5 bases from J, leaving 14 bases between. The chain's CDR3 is CASSWASPGETQYF. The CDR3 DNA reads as TGCGCCAGCAGCTGGGCATCCCCCGGGGAGACCCAGTACTTC.

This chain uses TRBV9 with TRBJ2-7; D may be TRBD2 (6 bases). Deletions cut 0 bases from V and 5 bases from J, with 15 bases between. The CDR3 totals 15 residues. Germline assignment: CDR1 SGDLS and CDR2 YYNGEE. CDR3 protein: CASSVAGTLFHEQYF. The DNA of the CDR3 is TGTGCCAGCAGCGTAGCTGGGACTCTGTTCCACGAGCAGTACTTC.

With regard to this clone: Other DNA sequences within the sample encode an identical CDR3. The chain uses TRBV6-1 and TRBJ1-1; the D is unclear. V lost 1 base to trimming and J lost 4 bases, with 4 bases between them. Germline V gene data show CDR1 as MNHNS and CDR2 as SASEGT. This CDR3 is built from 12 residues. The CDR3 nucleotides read TGTGCCAGCAGTGAAGTCGGCACTGAAGCTTTCTTT. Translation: CASSEVGTEAFF.

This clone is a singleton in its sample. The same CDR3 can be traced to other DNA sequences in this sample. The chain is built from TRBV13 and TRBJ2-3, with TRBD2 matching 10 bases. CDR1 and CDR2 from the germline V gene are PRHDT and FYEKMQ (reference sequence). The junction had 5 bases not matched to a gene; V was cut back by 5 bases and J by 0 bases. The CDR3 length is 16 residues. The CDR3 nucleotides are TGTGCCAGCAGCCCCTGGACTAGCGGAAGCACAGATACGCAGTATTTT. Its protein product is CASSPWTSGSTDTQYF.

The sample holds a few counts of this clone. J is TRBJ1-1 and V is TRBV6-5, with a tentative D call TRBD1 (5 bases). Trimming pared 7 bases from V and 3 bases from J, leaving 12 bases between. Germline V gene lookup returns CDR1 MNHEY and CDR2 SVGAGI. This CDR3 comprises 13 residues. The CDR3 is CASTSWGYTEAFF. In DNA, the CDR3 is TGTGCCAGCACCTCCTGGGGGTACACTGAAGCTTTCTTT.

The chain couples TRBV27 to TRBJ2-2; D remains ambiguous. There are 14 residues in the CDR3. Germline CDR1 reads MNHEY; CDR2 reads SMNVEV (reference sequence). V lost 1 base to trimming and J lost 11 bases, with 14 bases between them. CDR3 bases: TGTGCCAGCAGTTTATTTTGGCGGTTGGGTGAGCTGTTTTTT. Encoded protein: CASSLFWRLGELFF.

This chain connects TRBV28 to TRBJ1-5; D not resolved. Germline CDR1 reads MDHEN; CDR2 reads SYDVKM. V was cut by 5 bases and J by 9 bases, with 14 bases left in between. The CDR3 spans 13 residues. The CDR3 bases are TGTGCCAGCAGTCCGACGTGGTCAGGGCCCCAGCATTTT. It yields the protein CASSPTWSGPQHF.

CDR3 amino acids: CASSEGWRGLQETQYF. The DNA of the CDR3 is TGTGCCAGCAGTGAGGGGTGGCGGGGGCTGCAAGAGACCCAGTACTTC. V usage is TRBV2 and J usage is TRBJ2-5; D perhaps matches TRBD2 (7 bases). This CDR3 has 16 residues. Trimming cost V 3 bases and J 2 bases, with 16 bases left between them. Germline V gives CDR1 SNHLY, CDR2 FYNNEI.

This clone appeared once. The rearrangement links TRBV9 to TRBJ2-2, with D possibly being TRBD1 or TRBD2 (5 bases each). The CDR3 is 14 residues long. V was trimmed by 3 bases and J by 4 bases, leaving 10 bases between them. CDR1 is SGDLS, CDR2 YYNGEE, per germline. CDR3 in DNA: TGTGCCAGCAGCGGGGGCGGGCGCACCGGGGAGCTGTTTTTT. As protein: CASSGGGRTGELFF. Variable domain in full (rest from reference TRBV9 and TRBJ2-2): DSGVTQTPKHLITATGQRVTLRCSPRSGDLSVYWYQQSLDQGLQFLIQYYNGEERAKGNILERFSAQQFPDLHSELNLSSLELGDSALYFCASSGGGRTGELFFGEGSRLTVL.

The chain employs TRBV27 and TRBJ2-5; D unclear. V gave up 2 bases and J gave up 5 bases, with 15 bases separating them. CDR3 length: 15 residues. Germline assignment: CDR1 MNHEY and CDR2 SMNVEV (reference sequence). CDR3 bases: TGTGCCAGCAGTTTAAGGGCAGGCTTTCTGGAGACCCAGTACTTC. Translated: CASSLRAGFLETQYF.

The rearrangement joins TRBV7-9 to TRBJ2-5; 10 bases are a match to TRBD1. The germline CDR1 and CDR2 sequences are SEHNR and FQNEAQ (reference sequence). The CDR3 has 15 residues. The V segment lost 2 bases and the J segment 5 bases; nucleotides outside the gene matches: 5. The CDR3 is CASSLRTGGNETQYF. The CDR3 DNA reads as TGTGCCAGCAGCTTACGGACAGGGGGAAACGAGACCCAGTACTTC.

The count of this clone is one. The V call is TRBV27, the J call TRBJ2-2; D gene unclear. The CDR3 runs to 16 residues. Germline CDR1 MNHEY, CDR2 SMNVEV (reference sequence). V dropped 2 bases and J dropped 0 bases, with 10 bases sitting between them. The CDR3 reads CASSLLVPTNTGELFF. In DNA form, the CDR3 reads TGTGCCAGCAGTTTACTAGTTCCCACGAACACCGGGGAGCTGTTTTTT.

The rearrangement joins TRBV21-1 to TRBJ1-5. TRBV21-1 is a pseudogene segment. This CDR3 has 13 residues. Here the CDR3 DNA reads TGTGCCACTCCGGGACCCCTCAATCAGCCCCAGCATTTT. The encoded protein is CATPGPLNQPQHF.

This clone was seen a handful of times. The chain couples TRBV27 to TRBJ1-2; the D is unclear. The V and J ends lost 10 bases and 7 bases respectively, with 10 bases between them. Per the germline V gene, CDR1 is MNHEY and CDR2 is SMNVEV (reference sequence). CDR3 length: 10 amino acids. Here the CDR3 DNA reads TGTGCCACCTACGACATTGGCTACACCTTC. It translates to CATYDIGYTF.

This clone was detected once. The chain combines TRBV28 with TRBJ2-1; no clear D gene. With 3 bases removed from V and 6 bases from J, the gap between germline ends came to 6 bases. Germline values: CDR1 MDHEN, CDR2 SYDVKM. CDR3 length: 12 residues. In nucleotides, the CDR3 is TGTGCCAGCAGTTTTGAAACCAATGAGCAGTTCTTC. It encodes CASSFETNEQFF.

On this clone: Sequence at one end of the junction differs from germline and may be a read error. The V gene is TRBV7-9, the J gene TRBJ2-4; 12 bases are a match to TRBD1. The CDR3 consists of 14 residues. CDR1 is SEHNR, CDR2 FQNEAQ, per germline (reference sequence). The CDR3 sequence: CASSTSPLGQGANF. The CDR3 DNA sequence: TGTGCCAGCAGCACCTCACCTCTGGGACAGGGGGCAAACTTC.

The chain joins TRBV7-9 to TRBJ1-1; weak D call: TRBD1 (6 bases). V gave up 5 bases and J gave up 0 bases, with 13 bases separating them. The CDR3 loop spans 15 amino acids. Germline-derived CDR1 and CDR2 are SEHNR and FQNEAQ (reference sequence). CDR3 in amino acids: CASSAPGGLNTEAFF. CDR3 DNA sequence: TGTGCCAGCAGCGCCCCCGGGGGCTTGAACACTGAAGCTTTCTTT.

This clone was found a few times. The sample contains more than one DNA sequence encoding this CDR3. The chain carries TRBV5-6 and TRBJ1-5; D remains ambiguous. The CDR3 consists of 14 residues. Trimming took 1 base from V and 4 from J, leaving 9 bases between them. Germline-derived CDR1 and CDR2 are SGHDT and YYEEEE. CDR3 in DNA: TGTGCCAGCAGCTTGTGGCGGGGAAATCAGCCCCAGCATTTT. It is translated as CASSLWRGNQPQHF.

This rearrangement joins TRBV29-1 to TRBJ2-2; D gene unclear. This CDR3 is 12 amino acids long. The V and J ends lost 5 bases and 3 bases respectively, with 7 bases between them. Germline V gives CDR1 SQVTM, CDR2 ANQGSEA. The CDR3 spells CSVPAYTGELFF. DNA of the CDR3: TGCAGCGTTCCAGCGTACACCGGGGAGCTGTTTTTT.

As DNA, the CDR3 is TGCGCCAGCAGCCAGGAGACAGGGAGGGCGACCAAAAACATTCAGTACTTC. Amino acid sequence: CASSQETGRATKNIQYF. V gene TRBV4-3 combines with J gene TRBJ2-4, with D perhaps assigned TRBD1 or TRBD2 (7 bases each). V was pared by 3 bases and J by 2 bases, with 17 bases between. The CDR3 has 17 amino acids. Germline V gene lookup returns CDR1 LGHNA and CDR2 YSLEER.

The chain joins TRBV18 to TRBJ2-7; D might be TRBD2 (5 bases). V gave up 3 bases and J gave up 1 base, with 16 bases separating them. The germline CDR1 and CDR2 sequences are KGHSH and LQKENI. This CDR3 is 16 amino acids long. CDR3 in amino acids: CASSPPRVGPSYEQYF. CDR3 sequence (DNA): TGTGCCAGCTCACCCCCGAGGGTAGGGCCATCCTACGAGCAGTACTTC.

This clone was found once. The CDR3 is CASSLSPNEETQYF. The CDR3 DNA sequence: TGTGCCAGCAGTTTATCGCCGAATGAGGAGACCCAGTACTTC. V gene TRBV27 combines with J gene TRBJ2-5; no clear D gene. Germline V gives CDR1 MNHEY, CDR2 SMNVEV (reference sequence). The CDR3 covers 14 residues. Trimming stripped 0 bases from V and 5 bases from J, with 10 bases between.

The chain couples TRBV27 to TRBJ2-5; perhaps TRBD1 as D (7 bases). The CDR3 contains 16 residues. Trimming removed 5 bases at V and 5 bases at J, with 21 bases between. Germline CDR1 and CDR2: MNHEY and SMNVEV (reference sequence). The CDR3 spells CASSPFPGGQRETQYF. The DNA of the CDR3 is TGTGCCAGCAGTCCATTTCCCGGGGGACAGAGGGAGACCCAGTACTTC.

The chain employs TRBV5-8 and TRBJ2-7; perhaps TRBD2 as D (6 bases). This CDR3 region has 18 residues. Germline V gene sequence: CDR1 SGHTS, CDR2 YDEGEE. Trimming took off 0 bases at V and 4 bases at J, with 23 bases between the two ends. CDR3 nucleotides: TGTGCCAGCAGCTTGGTTCTAGCGTACGGAGCGGATCCGTACGAGCAGTACTTC. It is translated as CASSLVLAYGADPYEQYF.

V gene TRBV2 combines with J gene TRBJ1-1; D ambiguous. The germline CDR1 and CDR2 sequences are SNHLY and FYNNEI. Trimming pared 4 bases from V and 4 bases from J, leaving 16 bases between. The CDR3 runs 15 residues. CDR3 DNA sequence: TGTGCCAGCAGTGTAGGAGGCAGAGGTGTCACTGAAGCTTTCTTT. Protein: CASSVGGRGVTEAFF. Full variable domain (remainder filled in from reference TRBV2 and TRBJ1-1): EPEVTQTPSHQVTQMGQEVILRCVPISNHLYFYWYRQILGQKVEFLVSFYNNEISEKSEIFDDQFSVERPDGSNFTLKIRSTKLEDSAMYFCASSVGGRGVTEAFFGQGTRLTVV.

The CDR3 nucleotides read TGTGCCAGCAGCGTGGGAGCCCAATCCTACAATGAGCAGTTCTTC. It encodes CASSVGAQSYNEQFF. The chain employs TRBV9 and TRBJ2-1; TRBD2 is a possible D gene (5 bases). The V and J ends lost 2 bases and 1 base respectively, with 10 bases between them. Germline V CDR1 and CDR2: SGDLS, YYNGEE. The CDR3 consists of 15 residues.

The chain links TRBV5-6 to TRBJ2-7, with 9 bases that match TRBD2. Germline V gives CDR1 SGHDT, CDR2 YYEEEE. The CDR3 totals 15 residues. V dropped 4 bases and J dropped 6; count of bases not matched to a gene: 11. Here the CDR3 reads CASSRGAGGLVEQYF. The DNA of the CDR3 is TGTGCCAGCAGCCGGGGGGCGGGAGGGCTTGTCGAGCAGTACTTC.

CDR3 sequence reads: CASSLSGQGPEQYF. CDR3 DNA: TGTGCCAGCAGTTTATCAGGACAGGGTCCCGAGCAGTACTTC. The V gene is TRBV27, the J gene TRBJ2-7; 8 nucleotides match TRBD1. This CDR3 is 14 amino acids long. Looked up from germline, CDR1 is MNHEY and CDR2 is SMNVEV (reference sequence). J lost 6 bases, V lost 0 bases, and 4 bases had no gene match.

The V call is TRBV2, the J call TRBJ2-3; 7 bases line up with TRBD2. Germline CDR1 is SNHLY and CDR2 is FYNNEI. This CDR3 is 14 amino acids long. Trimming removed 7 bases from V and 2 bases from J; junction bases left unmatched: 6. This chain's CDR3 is CASMGGTYTDTQYF. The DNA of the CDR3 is TGTGCCAGCATGGGGGGGACTTACACAGATACGCAGTATTTT.